This TCR beta chain was captured in a study of control samples from healthy donors and cancer patients. Here immunoSEQ multiplex PCR was the method, and the copy in TCRdb shows in-frame clones only, minus some. Of about 100,000 clones listed, roughly 87% are singletons. This CDR3 region has 14 residues. J was trimmed by 4 bases and V by 6 bases; bases with no gene match: 7. Germline V lookup: CDR1 LNHDA, CDR2 SQIVND (reference sequence). V is TRBV19 and J is TRBJ2-7; 9 bases map to TRBD1. The material sequenced was blood. The sequence was collected from a woman in her forties or fifties in good health. The CDR3 coding sequence is TGTGCCAGTAGAGCCGGGACAGGGCTTTACGAGCAGTACTTC. Translated, it gives CASRAGTGLYEQYF. Combining the CDR3 with reference TRBV19 and TRBJ2-7 gives the whole variable domain DGGITQSPKYLFRKEGQNVTLSCEQNLNHDAMYWYRQDPGQGLRLIYYSQIVNDFQKGDIAEGYSVSREKKESFPLTVTSAQKNPTAFYLCASRAGTGLYEQYFGPGTRLTVT.